Listed below are T cell receptor beta chains from one sample, sequenced in a study of beta chain features in type 1 diabetes. Only in-frame clones appear in the TCRdb table, and some are missing; sequencing was by immunoSEQ multiplex PCR. The data show 200,000 to 250,000 clones, roughly 70% seen once. What was sequenced was naive CD4+ T cells from blood. Every receptor here comes from a man younger than 45 in good health. The CDR3 runs from the conserved cysteine through the conserved F or W. Each record gives: V gene, J gene, clone size, D gene, CDR3 protein, CDR3 DNA. A D gene is named only where the DNA matches it firmly. Some rows mark clone size as missing; the rest say once, few, many or name a class of expanded clone.

TRBV29-1	TRBJ2-7	NA	NA	CSVLSSGYNEQYF	TGCAGCGTTCTGTCGTCAGGGTATAACGAGCAGTACTTC
TRBV9	TRBJ2-5	NA	NA	CASSAELWGETQYF	TGTGCCAGCAGCGCCGAACTATGGGGAGAGACCCAGTACTTC
TRBV30	TRBJ2-1	few	NA	CAWSSSSWEQFF	TGTGCCTGGAGTTCCTCCAGCTGGGAGCAGTTCTTC
TRBV30	TRBJ1-4	NA	NA	CAWRGRWMGEKLFF	TGTGCCTGGAGGGGTCGGTGGATGGGAGAAAAACTGTTTTTT
TRBV5-6	TRBJ2-5	NA	TRBD1	CASRLDRAETQYF	TGTGCCAGCAGACTGGACAGGGCAGAGACCCAGTACTTC
TRBV28	TRBJ2-5	NA	NA	CASSQQTRDPRETQYF	TGTGCCAGCAGCCAACAAACCAGGGACCCTCGGGAGACCCAGTACTTC
TRBV25-1	TRBJ2-6	NA	NA	CASSEWGTGANVLTF	TGTGCCAGCAGTGAATGGGGTACCGGGGCCAACGTCCTGACTTTC
TRBV18	TRBJ2-3	NA	TRBD2	CASSPMGLVTDTQYF	TGTGCCAGCTCACCAATGGGACTAGTAACAGATACGCAGTATTTT
TRBV2	TRBJ1-1	NA	NA	CASSGTVNTEAFF	TGTGCCAGCAGTGGGACAGTGAACACTGAAGCTTTCTTT
TRBV30	TRBJ1-1	once	NA	CALERSGNTEAFF	TGTGCCCTGGAACGGTCAGGGAACACTGAAGCTTTCTTT
TRBV2	TRBJ1-1	few	NA	CASSGETVSEAFF	TGTGCCAGCAGTGGAGAGACAGTTTCTGAAGCTTTCTTT
TRBV5-1	TRBJ2-2	NA	NA	CASSLELGELFF	TGCGCCAGCAGCTTGGAACTCGGGGAGCTGTTTTTT
TRBV28	TRBJ2-1	NA	NA	CASSSPTFYNEQFF	TGTGCCAGCAGTTCGCCTACATTCTACAATGAGCAGTTCTTC
TRBV7-9	TRBJ2-1	few	NA	CASSHEGSYNEQFF	TGTGCCAGCAGCCATGAGGGGTCCTACAATGAGCAGTTCTTC
TRBV30	TRBJ2-7	NA	TRBD1	CAWSPDRGPYEQYF	TGTGCCTGGAGCCCTGACAGGGGGCCCTACGAGCAGTACTTC
TRBV11-3	TRBJ2-3	NA	NA	CASSLRGGDTQYF	TGTGCCAGCAGCTTAAGGGGAGGAGATACGCAGTATTTT
TRBV10-3	TRBJ1-2	few	TRBD1	CAISITGTGGNGHTF	TGTGCCATCAGTATTACCGGGACAGGGGGCAATGGCCACACCTTC
TRBV7-2	TRBJ2-1	NA	NA	CASSFITSSYNEQFF	TGTGCCAGCAGCTTTATTACTAGCTCCTACAATGAGCAGTTCTTC
TRBV30	TRBJ1-5	NA	NA	CAWSTGRNGNQPQHF	TGTGCCTGGAGTACAGGGAGAAATGGCAATCAGCCCCAGCATTTT
TRBV5-6	TRBJ2-7	NA	NA	CASSFISTSYEQYF	TGTGCCAGCAGCTTTATCTCCACGTCCTACGAGCAGTACTTC
TRBV5-1	TRBJ2-3	NA	TRBD1	CASSTDRGWTDTQYF	TGCGCCAGCAGCACGGACAGGGGATGGACAGATACGCAGTATTTT